This T cell receptor beta chain was sequenced in a study of cytomegalovirus exposure and HLA in healthy donors. Study results and limitations: Across donors, sequencing depth was assumed by presence/absence analyses to be roughly uniform. Reportedly, a later analysis found an Asian-associated ancestry cluster had fewer N-insertions than the roughly 630-donor mean. As a later analysis showed, a missense DCLRE1C variant was linked to trimming of TCR beta V- and J-genes. More clonal expansion characterized HLA-associated TCR beta chains than equally common others in a later analysis.

Worth noting for this clone: What it binds is not known.

Germline V lookup: CDR1 MDHEN, CDR2 SYDVKM. This CDR3 spans 15 amino acids. Trimming removed 7 bases at V and 0 bases at J, with 12 bases between. A multiplex PCR was run with 60 Vbeta primers and 13 Jbeta primers. Here immunoSEQ multiplex PCR was the method, and the copy in TCRdb shows in-frame clones only, minus some. Of about 190,000 clones in the sample, 70% to 80% were seen once. Sequencing input: PBMCs. The clonotype originates from a woman aged 25 to 39 in good health and CMV-seropositive. The V and J genes are TRBV28 and TRBJ1-4, with a possible D match to TRBD1 (5 bases). This CDR3 reads CASTGGGATNEKLFF. CDR3 DNA: TGTGCCAGCACGGGGGGAGGAGCAACTAATGAAAAACTGTTTTTT.